The next 5 T cell receptor beta chains were all read from a single sample in a study of shared clonotypes between healthy human individuals (TCRdb year 2020). Library construction relied on the immunoSEQ multiplex PCR assay. In TCRdb, the immuneACCESS table is reduced to in-frame sequences with V and J assigned. These tables do not hold every clone; where another copy was compared, an unresolved V gene accounts for under half, and the others remain unexplained. The sample table holds about 2.2 million clones, of which roughly 91% were seen once. The top ten clones comprise roughly 1.8% of the sample. For the CD8 naive samples, CD45RO-negative cells were positively selected for CCR7, yielding a CD45RA+CCR7+ population from which TemRA cells were excluded. Sequenced material: naive CD8+ T cells from PBMCs. Taken with the paper, the label for cell subset or site translates to: CD45RA+CCR7+. The receptor source for this set is a man in his late teens or twenties in good health. Some clones in this sample may be carry-over from other donors' samples.

The chain combines TRBV28 with TRBJ1-1; D is perhaps TRBD1 (6 bases). Trimming took 3 bases from V and 0 from J, leaving 11 bases between them. CDR1 and CDR2 from the germline V gene are MDHEN and SYDVKM. The CDR3 loop spans 15 amino acids. The CDR3 DNA sequence: TGTGCCAGCAGTTTGGGGGGGCAGGTGAACACTGAAGCTTTCTTT. Translation gives CASSLGGQVNTEAFF.

This chain uses TRBV5-5 with TRBJ2-3; 7 bases align to TRBD1. The length of the CDR3 is 16 residues. Germline CDR1 is SGHKS and CDR2 is YYEKEE (reference sequence). Trimming cost V 2 bases and J 5 bases; bases outside gene matches: 11. CDR3 bases: TGTGCCAGCAGCTTTACCTGGACAGGAGGCGGAGATACGCAGTATTTT. This translates into CASSFTWTGGGDTQYF.

As for this clone: At the DNA level, this CDR3 is encoded by other sequences in the same sample as well. The V and J genes are TRBV9 and TRBJ2-7, with 10 positions matching TRBD1. The CDR3 is made up of 15 amino acids. Germline lookup yields CDR1 SGDLS and CDR2 YYNGEE. Losses at the gene ends were 0 bases for V and 3 bases for J; bases not matched to a gene: 3. CDR3 DNA sequence: TGTGCCAGCAGCGTAGTTGGGACAGGGGACTACGAGCAGTACTTC. Protein product: CASSVVGTGDYEQYF.

About this clone: Other DNA sequences of this sample code for an identical CDR3. The gene calls are TRBV27 and TRBJ1-2; the D gene is possibly TRBD1 (6 bases). There are 13 residues in the CDR3. Trimming took off 2 bases at V and 7 bases at J, with 11 bases between the two ends. CDR1 and CDR2 from the germline V gene are MNHEY and SMNVEV (reference sequence). The CDR3 loop is CASSLLGGRGYTF. The CDR3 coding sequence is TGTGCCAGCAGTTTACTAGGGGGTCGTGGCTACACCTTC.

The chain couples TRBV19 to TRBJ1-1, with D unresolved. CDR3 size: 13 residues. V lost 0 bases and J lost 5, with 7 bases in between. The germline V gene encodes CDR1 LNHDA and CDR2 SQIVND (reference sequence). The CDR3 coding sequence is TGTGCCAGTAGTATAGAGGGCCGGACTGAAGCTTTCTTT. Amino acid sequence: CASSIEGRTEAFF.